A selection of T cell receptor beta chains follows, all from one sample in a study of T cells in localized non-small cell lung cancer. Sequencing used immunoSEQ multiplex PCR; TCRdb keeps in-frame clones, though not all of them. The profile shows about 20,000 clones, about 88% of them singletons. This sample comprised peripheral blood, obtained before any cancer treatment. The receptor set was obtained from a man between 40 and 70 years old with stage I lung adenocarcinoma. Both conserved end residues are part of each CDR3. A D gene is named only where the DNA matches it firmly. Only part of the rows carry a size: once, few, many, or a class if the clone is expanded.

TGTGCGTCGGGGCGGGAGCCTCCCTACGAGCAGTACTTC,CASGREPPYEQYF,TRBV9,TRBD2,NA,TRBJ2-7
TGTGCCAGCTCAGAGGGACTAGAGGCCGGGGAGCTGTTTTTT,CASSEGLEAGELFF,TRBV18,TRBD2,NA,TRBJ2-2
TGCGCCAGCAGCCTCCGGGATGACACAGATACGCAGTATTTT,CASSLRDDTDTQYF,TRBV5-1,NA,large,TRBJ2-3
TGTGCCAGTCAGGGGGATCTAGCCAAAAACATTCAGTACTTC,CASQGDLAKNIQYF,TRBV2,TRBD1,NA,TRBJ2-4
TGTGCCTGGAGTGTTGGATTCCAAGAGACCCAGTACTTC,CAWSVGFQETQYF,TRBV30,NA,few,TRBJ2-5
TGTGCCAGCAGCTCAAAACTCGACACTGAAGCTTTCTTT,CASSSKLDTEAFF,TRBV5-8,NA,NA,TRBJ1-1
TGTGCCAGCAGTTTAGACAGTTACAATGAGCAGTTCTTC,CASSLDSYNEQFF,TRBV27,NA,NA,TRBJ2-1
TGTGCCAGCAGCCCCGTGCCGGGACTAGGGTCGGCTGAGCAGTTCTTC,CASSPVPGLGSAEQFF,TRBV7-3,TRBD2,NA,TRBJ2-1
TGTGCCACCAGCAGAGCTCTAGCGGGAGTATCCGAGCAGTACTTC,CATSRALAGVSEQYF,TRBV15,TRBD2,NA,TRBJ2-7
TGTGCCAGTAGTACCGGGACAGGGGAATACGAGCAGTACTTC,CASSTGTGEYEQYF,TRBV19,TRBD1,NA,TRBJ2-7